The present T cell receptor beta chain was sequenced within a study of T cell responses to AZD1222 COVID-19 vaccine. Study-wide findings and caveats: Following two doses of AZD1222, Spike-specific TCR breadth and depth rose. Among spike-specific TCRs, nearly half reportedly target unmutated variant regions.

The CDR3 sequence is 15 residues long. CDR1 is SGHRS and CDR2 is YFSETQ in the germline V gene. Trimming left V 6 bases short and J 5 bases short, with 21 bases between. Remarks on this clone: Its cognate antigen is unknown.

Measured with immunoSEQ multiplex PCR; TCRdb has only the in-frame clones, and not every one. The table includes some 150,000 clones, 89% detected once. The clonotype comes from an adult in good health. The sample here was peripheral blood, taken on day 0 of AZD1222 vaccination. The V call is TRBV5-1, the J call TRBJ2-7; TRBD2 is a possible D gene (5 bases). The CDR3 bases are TGCGCCAGCACCCCTGGGAGCCTCTCTGAACACGAGCAGTACTTC. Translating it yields CASTPGSLSEHEQYF.